The 32 T cell receptor beta chains listed next were all sequenced from one sample in a study of PD-L1 blockade in urothelial cancer. The data were produced by immunoSEQ multiplex PCR, yet TCRdb's version contains in-frame clones alone and is incomplete. The sample comprises around 86,000 clones, around four fifths of which are singletons, and roughly 7.3% rests with the top ten. The time point denotes: pretreatment peripheral blood. The source was PBMCs, collected around atezolizumab (anti-PD-L1) treatment. All receptors come from a man aged 35 to 55 with urothelial cancer.

The chain joins TRBV28 to TRBJ1-2; D is perhaps TRBD1 (6 bases). CDR3 length equals 16 residues. The ends were cut back, 7 bases at V and 6 bases at J, with 24 bases in the middle. Germline assignment: CDR1 MDHEN and CDR2 SYDVKM. CDR3 protein: CASNKGGAGLGNGYTF. The CDR3 nucleotides are TGTGCCAGCAACAAGGGGGGGGCGGGCTTGGGTAATGGCTACACCTTC.

This chain links TRBV29-1 with TRBJ1-2, with TRBD1 matching over 9 bases. Germline loops: CDR1 SQVTM, CDR2 ANQGSEA. This CDR3 has 15 amino acids. The V and J ends lost 3 bases and 5 bases, in that order; junction bases with no gene match: 10. CDR3 DNA sequence: TGCAGCGTTGAGGGCGGGGAAGGACAGGGGTATGGCTACACCTTC. Protein: CSVEGGEGQGYGYTF.

The rearrangement joins TRBV15 to TRBJ2-5; 9 nucleotides line up with TRBD2. This CDR3 contains 15 residues. The V and J ends lost 3 bases and 4 bases, in that order; junction bases with no gene match: 6. From germline, CDR1 is LNHNV and CDR2 YYDKDF (reference sequence). The DNA for the CDR3 is TGTGCCACCAGCAGGAGAGCGGGAGGTGTAGAGACCCAGTACTTC. Translated, it gives CATSRRAGGVETQYF. Based on the CDR3 plus reference TRBV15 and TRBJ2-5, the full variable domain is DAMVIQNPRYQVTQFGKPVTLSCSQTLNHNVMYWYQQKSSQAPKLLFHYYDKDFNNEADTPDNFQSRRPNTSFCFLDIRSPGLGDTAMYLCATSRRAGGVETQYFGPGTRLLVL.

The J gene is TRBJ1-4, the V gene TRBV18; D unresolved. The germline V gene has CDR1 KGHSH and CDR2 LQKENI. Trimming cost V 2 bases and J 3 bases, with 7 bases left between them. The length of the CDR3 is 14 residues. CDR3 region: CASSPSPANEKLFF. CDR3 nucleotide sequence: TGTGCCAGCTCACCATCCCCGGCTAATGAAAAACTGTTTTTT.

The chain combines TRBV5-8 with TRBJ2-1; D perhaps matches TRBD1 (5 bases). The CDR3 has 13 amino acids. The V end lost 4 bases, the J end lost 4 bases, and 9 bases lay between the germline ends. CDR1 SGHTS and CDR2 YDEGEE come from the germline V gene. The CDR3 DNA reads as TGTGCCAGCAGCCAGGGTCCTTACAATGAGCAGTTCTTC. Translating gives CASSQGPYNEQFF.

The chain joins TRBV4-3 to TRBJ1-2; tentatively, D is TRBD1 (6 bases). This CDR3 has 14 amino acids. V dropped 4 bases and J dropped 2 bases, with 11 bases sitting between them. Germline lookup yields CDR1 LGHNA and CDR2 YSLEER. CDR3 residues: CASSLSQGNYGYTF. CDR3 bases: TGCGCCAGCAGCCTCAGCCAGGGGAACTATGGCTACACCTTC.

V gene TRBV6-1 combines with J gene TRBJ2-7; D is perhaps TRBD1 (6 bases). The V and J ends lost 5 bases and 6 bases respectively, with 14 bases between them. From germline, CDR1 is MNHNS and CDR2 SASEGT. This CDR3 comprises 13 residues. The CDR3 spells CASSSEGVGEQYF. The CDR3 bases are TGTGCCAGCAGTTCTGAGGGGGTGGGCGAGCAGTACTTC.

The rearrangement links TRBV28 to TRBJ2-2; tentatively, D is TRBD1 (5 bases). CDR3 length: 15 amino acids. CDR1 is MDHEN, CDR2 SYDVKM, per germline. The V end was cut by 2 bases, the J end by 5 bases, with 12 bases between. CDR3 sequence reads: CASSLLPGLTGELFF. The CDR3 DNA reads TGTGCCAGCAGTTTACTCCCAGGGTTAACCGGGGAGCTGTTTTTT.

In DNA form, the CDR3 reads TGTGCCAGCACCGGGACAGGGATCACCGGGGAGCTGTTTTTT. It yields the protein CASTGTGITGELFF. The rearrangement uses TRBV27 and TRBJ2-2; 9 positions match TRBD1. Germline CDR1 MNHEY, CDR2 SMNVEV (reference sequence). This CDR3 spans 14 amino acids. Trimming removed 7 bases from V and 4 bases from J; junction bases left unmatched: 4.

The chain carries TRBV2 and TRBJ2-7; 10 nucleotides agree with TRBD1. The germline V gene encodes CDR1 SNHLY and CDR2 FYNNEI. This CDR3 is 13 amino acids long. V lost 9 bases and J lost 5; bases outside the gene matches: 7. The CDR3 region is CASTGTGDHEQYF. The CDR3 DNA sequence: TGTGCCAGTACCGGGACAGGGGACCACGAGCAGTACTTC.

The rearrangement joins TRBV5-1 to TRBJ1-1; possibly TRBD1 for D (5 bases). The CDR3 contains 13 residues. V shed 6 bases and J shed 1 base, with 10 bases lying between them. From germline, CDR1 is SGHRS and CDR2 YFSETQ. CDR3 bases: TGCGCCAGCAAGGGAACAGGGAACACTGAAGCTTTCTTT. Translation gives CASKGTGNTEAFF.

The chain recombines TRBV29-1 with TRBJ1-5, with 8 bases matching TRBD1. CDR3 length equals 13 residues. V gave up 4 bases and J gave up 2 bases; unmatched junction bases: 1. CDR1 is SQVTM and CDR2 is ANQGSEA in the germline V gene. Here the CDR3 DNA reads TGCAGCGTTGGCAGGGGGCGCAATCAGCCCCAGCATTTT. Amino acids: CSVGRGRNQPQHF.

This chain uses TRBV6-1 with TRBJ1-1, with D maybe TRBD1 (5 bases). The V gene lost 8 bases and the J gene lost 1 base, with 14 bases spanning the gap. Germline CDR1 and CDR2: MNHNS and SASEGT. This CDR3 spans 14 amino acids. The CDR3 DNA reads TGTGCCAGCGCTCGGGGGATAGGGAACACTGAAGCTTTCTTT. This gives the protein CASARGIGNTEAFF.

This chain uses TRBV5-1 with TRBJ2-3; D is perhaps TRBD1 (6 bases). The CDR3 has 15 residues. Germline assignment: CDR1 SGHRS and CDR2 YFSETQ. The V end lost 0 bases, the J end lost 0 bases, and 8 bases lay between the germline ends. CDR3 in amino acids: CASSLVGASTDTQYF. CDR3 coding DNA: TGCGCCAGCAGCTTGGTGGGGGCTAGCACAGATACGCAGTATTTT.

Only a few counts were recorded for this clone. The CDR3 region is CSSRRGRQETQYF. The CDR3 region has the DNA TGCAGCTCGCGGCGAGGGAGGCAAGAGACCCAGTACTTC. The V gene is TRBV29-1, the J gene TRBJ2-5; D might be TRBD2 (6 bases). Trimming cost V 8 bases and J 2 bases, with 15 bases left between them. Germline CDR1 is SQVTM and CDR2 is ANQGSEA. CDR3 length: 13 residues.

The V call is TRBV2, the J call TRBJ2-7, with TRBD1 matching 7 bases. J was trimmed by 4 bases and V by 0 bases; bases with no gene match: 12. CDR3 length: 17 residues. Germline V gene lookup returns CDR1 SNHLY and CDR2 FYNNEI. The CDR3 spells CASSEALWGTANYEQYF. The CDR3 DNA reads TGTGCCAGCAGTGAAGCGCTTTGGGGGACAGCAAATTACGAGCAGTACTTC.

The V gene is TRBV7-9, the J gene TRBJ1-4, with 10 bases fitting TRBD1. Germline V gene data show CDR1 as SEHNR and CDR2 as FQNEAQ (reference sequence). V shed 5 bases and J 0 bases; nucleotides not matched to a gene: 3. This CDR3 region has 16 residues. The DNA for the CDR3 is TGTGCCAGCAGCCCCGGACAGGGGGCAACTAATGAAAAACTGTTTTTT. Amino acids: CASSPGQGATNEKLFF.

V is TRBV2 and J is TRBJ2-7; possibly TRBD2 for D (7 bases). The CDR3 length is 15 residues. Germline V lookup: CDR1 SNHLY, CDR2 FYNNEI. Trimming took 5 bases from V and 4 from J, leaving 18 bases between them. The CDR3 here is CASSRGEGRHYEQYF. In DNA form, the CDR3 reads TGTGCCAGCAGTAGGGGGGAGGGAAGACATTACGAGCAGTACTTC.

The chain couples TRBV6-5 to TRBJ1-3, with D unresolved. V lost 4 bases and J 3 bases, leaving 10 bases between the germline ends. The CDR3 consists of 14 residues. Germline values: CDR1 MNHEY, CDR2 SVGAGI. Written as DNA, the CDR3 is TGTGCCAGCAGTTCCCCGGGGTATGGAAACACCATATATTTT. Translation gives CASSSPGYGNTIYF.

The gene calls are TRBV4-1 and TRBJ2-2, with D perhaps matching TRBD1 (6 bases). Deletions cut 6 bases from V and 2 bases from J, with 19 bases between. The CDR3 is 17 amino acids. CDR1 MGHRA and CDR2 YSYEKL come from the germline V gene. The CDR3 is CASRETKGRGNTGELFF. DNA of the CDR3: TGCGCCAGCAGGGAAACCAAGGGCAGGGGTAACACCGGGGAGCTGTTTTTT.

The chain combines TRBV4-3 with TRBJ2-2; the D gene is possibly TRBD2 (6 bases). This CDR3 has 15 residues. CDR1 is LGHNA, CDR2 YSLEER, per germline. Trimming pared 0 bases from V and 7 bases from J, leaving 12 bases between. This CDR3 reads CASSQDRDFNGELFF. CDR3 DNA sequence: TGCGCCAGCAGCCAAGACAGGGACTTTAACGGGGAGCTGTTTTTT.

V is TRBV5-1 and J is TRBJ2-1, with a tentative D call TRBD1 (6 bases). Germline V gene data show CDR1 as SGHRS and CDR2 as YFSETQ. There are 15 residues in the CDR3. Trimming stripped 5 bases from V and 1 base from J, with 13 bases between. The CDR3 sequence is CASRKTGNSYNEQFF. The CDR3 nucleotides are TGCGCCAGCAGGAAAACAGGGAATTCCTACAATGAGCAGTTCTTC.

To note about this clone: The sample carries other DNA sequences with the same CDR3. The genes are TRBV18 and TRBJ1-1, with D perhaps matching TRBD1 (6 bases). V lost 3 bases, J lost 0 bases, and 8 bases lay in between. This CDR3 has 14 amino acids. In germline, CDR1 is KGHSH, CDR2 LQKENI. This chain's CDR3 is CASSPDRMNTEAFF. The DNA for the CDR3 is TGTGCCAGCTCACCCGACAGGATGAACACTGAAGCTTTCTTT. Full variable domain (rest looked up from reference TRBV18 and TRBJ1-1): NAGVMQNPRHLVRRRGQEARLRCSPMKGHSHVYWYRQLPEEGLKFMVYLQKENIIDESGMPKERFSAEFPKEGPSILRIQQVVRGDSAAYFCASSPDRMNTEAFFGQGTRLTVV.

The sample holds one count of this clone. J is TRBJ2-3 and V is TRBV15, with a weak D call TRBD1 (6 bases). Trimming left V 5 bases short and J 2 bases short, with 14 bases between. Germline V gives CDR1 LNHNV, CDR2 YYDKDF (reference sequence). The CDR3 extends over 15 amino acids. CDR3 sequence: CATSAGEHLTDTQYF. The CDR3, as DNA: TGTGCCACCAGCGCAGGGGAACACCTCACAGATACGCAGTATTTT.

This sequence joins TRBV15 and TRBJ2-1, with D unclear. V was trimmed by 5 bases and J by 7 bases, leaving 9 bases between them. The CDR3 extends over 12 amino acids. Germline V gene sequence: CDR1 LNHNV, CDR2 YYDKDF (reference sequence). Here the CDR3 DNA reads TGTGCCACCAGCCCCTCCACTAATGAGCAGTTCTTC. This sequence encodes CATSPSTNEQFF.

The genes are TRBV25-1 and TRBJ1-2, with 10 bases lining up with TRBD1. V shed 3 bases, J shed 8 bases, and the junction held 3 bases outside the gene matches. Germline CDR1 is MGHDK and CDR2 is SYGVNS. This CDR3 comprises 13 residues. Here the CDR3 reads CASSELTGGGYTF. The CDR3 DNA is TGTGCCAGCAGTGAGCTGACAGGGGGCGGCTACACCTTC.

The rearrangement joins TRBV27 to TRBJ1-1; TRBD1 aligns across 10 bases. Trimming at V came to 6 bases and at J to 4 bases, leaving 8 bases not matched to a gene. Germline CDR1 reads MNHEY; CDR2 reads SMNVEV (reference sequence). The CDR3 consists of 15 residues. The CDR3 protein is CASSLTGQGGTEAFF. The CDR3 region has the DNA TGTGCCAGCAGCTTGACAGGACAGGGGGGCACTGAAGCTTTCTTT.

The V call is TRBV11-2, the J call TRBJ1-3; unclear D gene. The CDR3 is 14 amino acids. The germline CDR1 and CDR2 sequences are SGHAT and FQNNGV. The V gene lost 0 bases and the J gene lost 0 bases, with 3 bases spanning the gap. The CDR3 reads CASSLDLSGNTIYF. The CDR3 region has the DNA TGTGCCAGCAGCTTAGATCTCTCTGGAAACACCATATATTTT.

CDR3 nucleotides: TGTGCCAGTAACCAGGACGGTATCTCGAGGGCCCAGCATTTT. This codes for CASNQDGISRAQHF. V and J are TRBV19 and TRBJ1-5, with D unresolved. In germline, CDR1 is LNHDA, CDR2 SQIVND (reference sequence). This CDR3 has 14 amino acids. V was clipped by 7 bases and J by 11 bases, with 21 bases between them.

The chain is built from TRBV4-3 and TRBJ2-5, with TRBD2 matching over 7 bases. V shed 0 bases, J shed 3 bases, and the junction held 10 bases outside the gene matches. The germline gives CDR1 LGHNA, CDR2 YSLEER. There are 17 residues in the CDR3. The CDR3 region is CASSQEWARAGEETQYF. The CDR3 DNA reads as TGCGCCAGCAGCCAAGAGTGGGCGCGGGCGGGGGAAGAGACCCAGTACTTC.

The chain is built from TRBV5-1 and TRBJ2-7; 8 bases align to TRBD2. Germline-derived CDR1 and CDR2 are SGHRS and YFSETQ. The V gene end was trimmed by 1 base and the J gene end by 5 bases; junction bases not matched to a gene: 11. CDR3 length: 16 residues. As DNA, the CDR3 is TGCGCCAGCAGCTTGTTGTCCGTAGCGGGATCCCACGAGCAGTACTTC. Translation gives CASSLLSVAGSHEQYF.

The CDR3 reads CASSEGPRRTDTQYF. The CDR3 DNA sequence: TGTGCCAGCAGTGAGGGCCCAAGGCGCACAGATACGCAGTATTTT. This sequence joins TRBV6-4 and TRBJ2-3; no clear D. The V end lost 3 bases, the J end lost 1 base, and 11 bases lay between the germline ends. Germline V gene data show CDR1 as MRHNA and CDR2 as SNTAGT. The CDR3 consists of 15 residues.